A selection of T cell receptor beta chains follows, all from one sample in a study of identical twins. TCRdb processed the 5' RACE reads anew with MiXCR; each CDR3 protein has one entry. Of some 1,600,000 distinct CDR3 sequences listed, roughly a third are singletons. The sample comprised cord blood. The receptors stem from a newborn girl in good health. The conserved cysteine and the conserved F or W are not part of the CDR3 here.

TRBV18	TRBJ2-1	ASSPRSGSPNNEQF
TRBV29-1	-	SVEPPSGSVGTQY
TRBV7-8	TRBJ1-1	ASSVGREDTEAF
TRBV9	TRBJ1-2	ASSVGQVNYGYT
TRBV20-1	TRBJ2-7	SAQTSGRAHEQY
TRBV10-3	TRBJ2-3	AIRVEQTDTQY
TRBV6-2/TRBV6-3	TRBJ2-3	AGRSLGTDTQY
TRBV6-5	-	ASSPSVGGAYNEQY
TRBV2	TRBJ2-5	ASTLETQY
TRBV11-1	TRBJ1-2	ASSLTLLGYGYT
TRBV6-6	TRBJ1-2	ASSKPGRGPNYGYT
TRBV27	TRBJ1-2	ASSPGLGYT
TRBV28	TRBJ2-7	ASSSSGSGYEQY
TRBV3-1	TRBJ2-7	ASGRGWGRVRSYEQY
TRBV6-2/TRBV6-3	TRBJ2-2	ASHPRLAGVSGELF
TRBV7-2	TRBJ2-5	ASSQRHLKETQY
TRBV11-2	TRBJ2-4	ASSSRGSPLAKNIQY
TRBV21-1	TRBJ2-7	ASSNEELAYRGGTYEQY
TRBV5-1	TRBJ2-6	ASSFDSSGANVLI
TRBV24-1	TRBJ2-7	ATSDRTSGSPYEQY
TRBV30	-	AWSLYYEQY
TRBV28	TRBJ2-6	ASSSGTGGAGANVLT
TRBV2	TRBJ1-6	ASRDRGLAYNSPLH
TRBV5-1	TRBJ2-1	ARSLVGGTYNEQF
TRBV12-3/TRBV12-4	TRBJ1-1	ASSRRDTSRTEAF
TRBV20-1	TRBJ1-2	SAKTGNGYT
TRBV5-1	TRBJ2-1	ASSRGAGDNEQF
TRBV6-6	TRBJ1-2	ASSYSITGGGYT
TRBV5-1	TRBJ2-3	ASSFLAEITDTQY
TRBV20-1	-	SARYRDSYEQY
TRBV29-1	TRBJ2-3	SVGTGHTDTQY
TRBV6-5	TRBJ2-1	ASSYLGRQF
TRBV11-2	-	ASSSLAGGPREQY
TRBV3-1	TRBJ2-4	ASSAERDRVAKNIQY
TRBV6-1	TRBJ2-1	ASPGTADNEQF
TRBV4-1	TRBJ2-1	ASSVLGPYNEQF
TRBV4-1	TRBJ2-1	ASSRYGGLMHEQF
TRBV7-2	TRBJ2-1	ACSLVGNEQF
TRBV12-3/TRBV12-4	TRBJ2-7	ASSPRTGLAYEQY
TRBV10-3	TRBJ2-7	ATRTDSSHRGNEQY
TRBV7-6	TRBJ2-4	ASSLSREGIQY
TRBV6-5	TRBJ2-4	ASSHHRGRNIQY
TRBV20-1	TRBJ2-1	SARFLAGLNNEQF
TRBV5-1	TRBJ2-1	ASSPLSGGANEQF
TRBV5-1	TRBJ1-4	ASSFSGGRQNEKLF
TRBV6-2/TRBV6-3	TRBJ1-5	ASSFHERYSNQPQH
TRBV3-1	TRBJ1-4	ASSQHEKLF
TRBV5-1	TRBJ1-2	ASSFQGARGYT
TRBV27	TRBJ2-7	ASSLSDRGYSQY
TRBV28	TRBJ2-7	ASSFGQGGGPPSYEQY
TRBV12-3/TRBV12-4	TRBJ1-4	ASSLGQGATNEKPF
TRBV20-1	TRBJ2-2	SAKAGLPGGELF
TRBV29-1	TRBJ1-2	SVEGQFYGYT
TRBV5-1	TRBJ1-2	ASSPDQGDGYT
TRBV20-1	TRBJ1-5	SAYGTQGNQPQH
TRBV15	TRBJ1-4	ATSRIYRVGNEKLF
TRBV7-6	TRBJ1-1	ASSSTGRENEAF
TRBV12-3/TRBV12-4	TRBJ2-2	ASSLEWVAGGTGELF
TRBV7-2	TRBJ2-3	ASTSNPLWGDTQY